The 3 T cell receptor beta chains presented below share a single source sample, sequenced in a study of T cell repertoires in ileal Crohn's disease. Time point noted: inflamed ileum from the surgical specimen. Sequenced by immunoSEQ multiplex PCR; TCRdb stores in-frame clones only, minus some. The data contain about 18,000 clones, about 80% of them singletons. Sequenced material: ileal tissue. These receptors came from an adult with Crohn's disease.

The chain is built from TRBV7-9 and TRBJ2-7; 7 bases fit TRBD2. Germline V CDR1 and CDR2: SEHNR, FQNEAQ (reference sequence). The CDR3 loop spans 14 amino acids. V lost 5 bases to trimming and J lost 5 bases; unmatched junction nucleotides: 9. The CDR3 loop reads CASSPTYGGDEQYF. The CDR3 DNA follows: TGTGCCAGCAGCCCTACCTATGGGGGGGACGAGCAGTACTTC.

The V and J genes are TRBV28 and TRBJ2-7; D may be TRBD1 (6 bases). The CDR3 covers 14 residues. V lost 4 bases to trimming and J lost 4 bases, with 14 bases between them. Germline assignment: CDR1 MDHEN and CDR2 SYDVKM. Here the CDR3 reads CASSSGQRAYEQYF. In nucleotides, the CDR3 is TGTGCCAGCAGTTCCGGACAGAGAGCGTACGAGCAGTACTTC.

V is TRBV28 and J is TRBJ2-3; TRBD2 might be the D (6 bases). CDR1 is MDHEN and CDR2 is SYDVKM in the germline V gene. The CDR3 totals 17 residues. The V end was cut by 7 bases, the J end by 1 base, with 21 bases between. CDR3: CASMAAGPLGGTDTQYF. For the CDR3, the DNA is TGTGCCAGCATGGCAGCGGGCCCCCTCGGAGGCACAGATACGCAGTATTTT. Complete variable domain (other parts from reference TRBV28 and TRBJ2-3): DVKVTQSSRYLVKRTGEKVFLECVQDMDHENMFWYRQDPGLGLRLIYFSYDVKMKEKGDIPEGYSVSREKKERFSLILESASTNQTSMYLCASMAAGPLGGTDTQYFGPGTRLTVL.